This is a list of T cell receptor beta chains from one sample in a study of Graves' ophthalmopathy and Graves' hyperthyroidism. TCRdb recomputed calls from the multiplex PCR reads with MiXCR, one row per CDR3 protein. The table includes about 700,000 distinct CDR3 sequences, around 40% detected once. The specimen was peripheral blood. These receptors originate from an adult man with Graves' ophthalmopathy. Each CDR3 is given with its conserved first and last residue.

V	J	CDR3
TRBV10-3	TRBJ1-2	CAISHRDIGYTF
TRBV7-9	TRBJ2-7	CASSLWGTVTYEQYF
TRBV7-2	TRBJ1-1	CASSLSYGGSEAFF
TRBV5-1	TRBJ1-3	CASTGGTAAGNTIYF
TRBV4-2	TRBJ1-2	CASSQEGARYGYTF
TRBV2	TRBJ2-2	CASRQGSTGEPFF
TRBV15	TRBJ1-6	CATSRDSHSTENSPLHF
TRBV6-5	TRBJ1-1	CASSYSTGSGVWNTEAFF
TRBV19	TRBJ1-1	CASSATRTGSTEAFF
TRBV11-1	TRBJ2-3	CASSLSTGITDTQYF
TRBV29-1	TRBJ1-2	CSPDRGGADYGYTF
TRBV19	TRBJ1-4	CASRGSSEKLFF
TRBV10-3	TRBJ1-1	CASSPNQGVGTEAFF
TRBV7-9	TRBJ1-3	CASSLYRGNTIYF
TRBV29-1	TRBJ1-2	CSVDDPGTGVDGYTF
TRBV18	TRBJ1-4	CASSHPDRGENEKLFF
TRBV20-1	TRBJ1-5	CSAPGQGVLSNQPQHF